Presented here are 29 T cell receptor beta chains from one specimen sequenced in a study of blood T cells in healthy people across ages. The second PCR ran roughly 6 to 12 cycles with a sample-barcoded 5' primer and J-beta primers. TCRdb re-analysed the 5' RACE reads in MiXCR, keeping a single row per CDR3 protein. This sample yields about 730,000 distinct CDR3 sequences, of which 43% are seen a single time; 20% to 25% belongs to the top ten. The sample taken for sequencing was blood. These TCRs come from a woman aged 55-70 years in good health.

V usage is TRBV6-5 and J usage is TRBJ1-1; D unresolved. The CDR3 is 13 amino acids. Germline loops: CDR1 MNHEY, CDR2 SVGAGI. V shed 2 bases and J shed 1 base, with 5 bases lying between them. The CDR3 protein is CASSYSRNTEAFF. The CDR3 nucleotides read TGTGCCAGCAGTTACAGCAGGAACACTGAAGCTTTCTTT.

The gene calls are TRBV9 and TRBJ2-3; D is possibly TRBD2 (5 bases). Germline V gives CDR1 SGDLS, CDR2 YYNGEE. The V end lost 0 bases, the J end lost 2 bases, and 10 bases lay between the germline ends. This CDR3 spans 15 amino acids. CDR3 sequence reads: CASSVGGVYTDTQYF. CDR3 in DNA: TGTGCCAGCAGCGTAGGGGGAGTATACACAGATACGCAGTATTTT.

The V gene is TRBV5-6, the J gene TRBJ2-5; 9 bases line up with TRBD1. The V gene end was trimmed by 3 bases and the J gene end by 11 bases; junction bases not matched to a gene: 14. CDR1 is SGHDT and CDR2 is YYEEEE in the germline V gene. The CDR3 length is 15 residues. CDR3 region: CASSSLGTGMGEQYF. The CDR3 DNA sequence: TGTGCCAGCAGCTCCCTGGGGACAGGGATGGGTGAGCAGTACTTC.

The chain uses TRBV29-1 and TRBJ2-1; 10 nucleotides line up with TRBD2. J gave up 13 bases and V 5 bases, and 11 bases lay outside the gene matches. CDR3 length equals 13 residues. The V gene's germline CDR1 is SQVTM and CDR2 ANQGSEA. Here the CDR3 reads CSVQSSGSVTQFF. In DNA form, the CDR3 reads TGCAGCGTTCAGTCTAGCGGGAGCGTGACCCAGTTCTTC.

The table lists this clonotype with many counts. The chain is built from TRBV29-1 and TRBJ2-7; D is uncertain. The V and J ends lost 4 bases and 7 bases respectively, with 11 bases between them. The CDR3 runs 11 residues. Per the germline V gene, CDR1 is SQVTM and CDR2 is ANQGSEA. The DNA for the CDR3 is TGCAGCGTTGTAGTTGGGCAGGAGCAGTACTTC. Its protein product is CSVVVGQEQYF.

This clonotype was picked up a small number of times. The gene calls are TRBV7-2 and TRBJ2-2; D is uncertain. The CDR3 runs to 14 residues. Trimming removed 6 bases from V and 3 bases from J, with 11 bases in between. Germline V gene data show CDR1 as SGHTA and CDR2 as FQGNSA. The CDR3 bases are TGTGCCAGCAGTTTAAGGATCGACACCGGGGAGCTGTTTTTT. Translating gives CASSLRIDTGELFF.

This clonotype was counted at least ten times. This chain's CDR3 is CASSSSPGLYTDTQYF. The CDR3 coding sequence is TGTGCCAGCAGCTCGTCACCTGGGTTATACACAGATACGCAGTATTTT. The chain couples TRBV7-2 to TRBJ2-3; D remains unclear. V was shortened by 4 bases and J by 2 bases, with 16 bases between the two germline ends. The CDR3 is 16 amino acids. CDR1 is SGHTA, CDR2 FQGNSA, per germline.

The table lists this clonotype with a few counts. This rearrangement joins TRBV20-1 to TRBJ2-7; D perhaps matches TRBD1 (6 bases). Germline V gene lookup returns CDR1 DFQATT and CDR2 SNEGSKA (reference sequence). V was trimmed by 6 bases and J by 5 bases, leaving 26 bases between them. There are 16 residues in the CDR3. The CDR3 sequence is CSAEFSSWDKGNEQYF. CDR3 sequence (DNA): TGCAGTGCCGAATTCTCAAGCTGGGACAAAGGGAACGAGCAGTACTTC.

This chain joins TRBV6-6 and TRBJ1-2, with a possible D match to TRBD1 (6 bases). Germline loops: CDR1 MNHNY, CDR2 SVGAGI (reference sequence). This CDR3 has 13 amino acids. Trimming stripped 10 bases from V and 0 bases from J, with 12 bases between. The CDR3 DNA reads TGTGCCACCTTACAGGGCGCTAACTATGGCTACACCTTC. Amino acids: CATLQGANYGYTF.

This clonotype has ten or more counts. The chain is built from TRBV29-1 and TRBJ1-2; no firm D call. The CDR3 sequence is 11 residues long. V was pared by 5 bases and J by 0 bases, with 4 bases between. The germline V gene has CDR1 SQVTM and CDR2 ANQGSEA. CDR3 sequence (DNA): TGCAGCGTTTGGGCTAACTATGGCTACACCTTC. Translating it yields CSVWANYGYTF.

The CDR3 bases are TGTGCCAGCAGCTTAGGAGGGGGAGAGGCAGATACGCAGTATTTT. Translation: CASSLGGGEADTQYF. V usage is TRBV7-9 and J usage is TRBJ2-3; TRBD1 is a possible D gene (6 bases). Trimming pared 1 base from V and 4 bases from J, leaving 12 bases between. There are 15 residues in the CDR3. Per germline, CDR1 SEHNR and CDR2 FQNEAQ (reference sequence).

The V call is TRBV20-1, the J call TRBJ2-6, with D possibly matching TRBD2 (5 bases). The CDR3 spans 18 residues. Germline CDR1 reads DFQATT; CDR2 reads SNEGSKA (reference sequence). Trimming cost V 2 bases and J 3 bases, with 20 bases left between them. The CDR3: CSARMFKWAGRGANVLTF. Here the CDR3 DNA reads TGCAGTGCTAGAATGTTTAAGTGGGCGGGTCGTGGGGCCAACGTCCTGACTTTC.

The chain is built from TRBV7-2 and TRBJ2-5, with 8 bases aligning to TRBD2. Germline values: CDR1 SGHTA, CDR2 FQGNSA. This CDR3 is built from 17 residues. V lost 0 bases and J lost 1; bases outside the gene matches: 7. The CDR3 bases are TGTGCCAGCAGCTTAGCTGTAGTAGCGGGGTTCCAAGAGACCCAGTACTTC. Encoded protein: CASSLAVVAGFQETQYF.

This clonotype was counted at least ten times. The chain couples TRBV20-1 to TRBJ1-5; D may be TRBD1 (5 bases). This CDR3 region has 14 residues. The ends were cut back, 3 bases at V and 1 base at J, with 10 bases in the middle. Germline lookup yields CDR1 DFQATT and CDR2 SNEGSKA (reference sequence). CDR3: CSARTGVSNQPQHF. DNA for the CDR3: TGCAGTGCTAGGACGGGGGTAAGCAATCAGCCCCAGCATTTT.

The chain combines TRBV14 with TRBJ2-2; D is unresolved. Germline CDR1 is SGHDN and CDR2 is FVKESK. The CDR3 length is 13 residues. With 1 base removed from V and 5 bases from J, the gap between germline ends came to 5 bases. The CDR3 region is CASSQVITGELFF. In nucleotides, the CDR3 is TGTGCCAGCAGCCAAGTCATAACCGGGGAGCTGTTTTTT.

V and J are TRBV25-1 and TRBJ1-4; TRBD1 is a possible D gene (6 bases). CDR1 is MGHDK and CDR2 is SYGVNS in the germline V gene. Trimming removed 5 bases from V and 6 bases from J, with 16 bases in between. The CDR3 spans 15 residues. DNA for the CDR3: TGTGCCAGCAGTCCCTTTGGGACAAGATATGAAAAACTGTTTTTT. Protein sequence: CASSPFGTRYEKLFF.

CDR3 amino acids: CSVVTLGQNYEQYF. In nucleotides, the CDR3 is TGCAGCGTTGTTACTCTGGGACAGAACTACGAGCAGTACTTC. The chain joins TRBV29-1 to TRBJ2-7; 7 bases match TRBD1. Germline loops: CDR1 SQVTM, CDR2 ANQGSEA. The CDR3 runs 14 residues. V lost 4 bases, J lost 3 bases, and 9 bases stayed unmatched.

This clonotype showed up just once. V gene TRBV9 combines with J gene TRBJ2-5; 8 nucleotides agree with TRBD2. There are 15 residues in the CDR3. Germline CDR1 SGDLS, CDR2 YYNGEE. J lost 2 bases, V lost 4 bases, and 7 bases had no gene match. CDR3 sequence reads: CASSPREGQQETQYF. The CDR3 bases are TGTGCCAGCAGCCCCCGGGAGGGCCAACAAGAGACCCAGTACTTC.

This clonotype was seen more than once but under ten times. The chain couples TRBV18 to TRBJ1-1; 8 bases align to TRBD1. This CDR3 comprises 14 residues. Unmatched junction bases numbered 9, after V lost 6 bases and J lost 6 bases. The germline V gene has CDR1 KGHSH and CDR2 LQKENI. This chain's CDR3 is CASSLQGAYAEAFF. The CDR3, as DNA: TGTGCCAGCTCCCTCCAGGGGGCATATGCTGAAGCTTTCTTT.

This clonotype has only a few counts. The CDR3 here is CASSQDYGTGELFF. In DNA, the CDR3 is TGTGCCAGCAGCCAAGATTACGGGACCGGGGAGCTGTTTTTT. The V gene is TRBV4-2, the J gene TRBJ2-2; D is unclear. Germline values: CDR1 LGHNA, CDR2 YNFKEQ. This CDR3 contains 14 residues. Trimming removed 0 bases at V and 5 bases at J, with 7 bases between.

This clonotype has only a few counts. V gene TRBV3-1 combines with J gene TRBJ1-2; perhaps TRBD1 as D (5 bases). Trimming removed 1 base at V and 13 bases at J, with 13 bases between. Germline lookup yields CDR1 LGHDT and CDR2 YNNKEL (reference sequence). The CDR3 has 12 residues. The CDR3: CASSQGSRVATF. In DNA, the CDR3 is TGTGCCAGCAGCCAAGGAAGCAGGGTAGCCACCTTC.

In this sample, this clonotype turned up many times. This chain links TRBV29-1 with TRBJ2-3; possibly TRBD2 for D (5 bases). V was trimmed by 3 bases and J by 2 bases, leaving 9 bases between them. CDR3 size: 13 residues. CDR1 SQVTM and CDR2 ANQGSEA come from the germline V gene. The CDR3 nucleotides are TGCAGCGTTGAGCCCGGGAACACAGATACGCAGTATTTT. Translation gives CSVEPGNTDTQYF.

The rearrangement uses TRBV20-1 and TRBJ1-2; no reliable D call. Germline CDR1 reads DFQATT; CDR2 reads SNEGSKA (reference sequence). This CDR3 region has 14 residues. Trimming removed 0 bases at V and 9 bases at J, with 17 bases between. The CDR3 DNA is TGCAGTGCTAGAGATGGAGGGCGGATCGATAGCTACACCTTC. Translating it yields CSARDGGRIDSYTF.

This clonotype occurred many times. CDR3 nucleotide sequence: TGTGCCACCAGCTCGGGGTTTGAGAATGAAAAACTGTTTTTT. Protein: CATSSGFENEKLFF. The chain uses TRBV15 and TRBJ1-4, with no clear D. Trimming shortened V by 5 bases and J by 5 bases, and 12 bases separated the two germline ends. Germline values: CDR1 LNHNV, CDR2 YYDKDF (reference sequence). The CDR3 runs to 14 residues.

This chain uses TRBV4-1 with TRBJ2-7, with 12 bases aligning to TRBD2. The V gene end was trimmed by 4 bases and the J gene end by 0 bases; junction bases not matched to a gene: 4. The CDR3 length is 16 residues. Per the germline V gene, CDR1 is MGHRA and CDR2 is YSYEKL. The CDR3: CASSPTSGSTSYEQYF. CDR3 nucleotides: TGCGCCAGCAGCCCGACTAGCGGGAGCACCTCCTACGAGCAGTACTTC.

About this clonotype itself: Sequence at one end of the junction differs from germline and may be a read error. The chain has TRBV5-1 and TRBJ2-1; 10 bases line up with TRBD1. Per germline, CDR1 SGHRS and CDR2 YFSETQ. The CDR3 runs 17 residues. The DNA for the CDR3 is TGCGCCAGCAGCTTGGTCCCGACAGGGGGCCCCTACAATGTGCAGTTCTTC. Protein: CASSLVPTGGPYNVQFF. Drawing the rest from reference TRBV5-1 and TRBJ2-1, the complete variable domain is KAGVTQTPRYLIKTRGQQVTLSCSPISGHRSVSWYQQTPGQGLQFLFEYFSETQRNKGNFPGRFSGRQFSNSRSEMNVSTLELGDSALYLCASSLVPTGGPYNVQFFGPGTRLTVL.

This clonotype was picked up many times. This sequence joins TRBV9 and TRBJ2-7, with 10 bases aligning to TRBD2. The CDR3 has 16 residues. V lost 0 bases and J lost 0; bases outside the gene matches: 3. From germline, CDR1 is SGDLS and CDR2 YYNGEE. CDR3 sequence (DNA): TGTGCCAGCAGCGTAGCTGCTAGCGGGGGCTCCTACGAGCAGTACTTC. The encoded protein is CASSVAASGGSYEQYF. Combining the CDR3 with reference TRBV9 and TRBJ2-7 gives the whole variable domain DSGVTQTPKHLITATGQRVTLRCSPRSGDLSVYWYQQSLDQGLQFLIQYYNGEERAKGNILERFSAQQFPDLHSELNLSSLELGDSALYFCASSVAASGGSYEQYFGPGTRLTVT.

The chain uses TRBV6-2 or TRBV6-3 and TRBJ1-5; D is uncertain. The ends were cut back, 2 bases at V and 8 bases at J, with 7 bases in the middle. The germline gives CDR1 MNHEY, CDR2 SVGEGT. This CDR3 comprises 12 residues. CDR3 bases: TGTGCCAGCAGTTACGATGGGGAGCCCCAGCATTTT. Encoded protein: CASSYDGEPQHF.

This clonotype has ten or more counts. The genes are TRBV20-1 and TRBJ1-2; D might be TRBD1 (6 bases). Trimming took off 6 bases at V and 3 bases at J, with 17 bases between the two ends. The CDR3 runs to 14 residues. Germline V gene data show CDR1 as DFQATT and CDR2 as SNEGSKA (reference sequence). CDR3 residues: CSAPGVTGHYGYTF. For the CDR3, the DNA is TGCAGTGCCCCCGGGGTAACAGGGCACTATGGCTACACCTTC.